This T cell receptor beta chain came from a study of T cell changes during pregnancy in multiple sclerosis. This CDR3 is 14 amino acids long. The germline gives CDR1 MNHNS, CDR2 SASEGT. Trimming removed 7 bases from V and 4 bases from J, with 16 bases in between. Data came from immunoSEQ multiplex PCR; TCRdb stores just in-frame clones and leaves some out. The table lists tens of thousands of clones, about 90% of them singletons. The specimen comprised peripheral blood, sampled in the first trimester of pregnancy. The receptor was isolated from a female donor with multiple sclerosis, enrolled in a pregnancy study. The chain has TRBV6-1 and TRBJ1-2; TRBD1 is a possible D gene (6 bases). CDR3: CASTARGRAYGYTF. The CDR3 DNA follows: TGTGCCAGCACTGCCAGGGGAAGGGCCTATGGCTACACCTTC.